The 2 T cell receptor beta chains reported below all come from one sample, sequenced in a study of CD8 T cells in ankylosing spondylitis. General study points: Seven to nine highly homologous variants formed a TCR beta motif that appeared characteristic of ankylosing spondylitis blood.

TCRdb re-derived calls from the 5' RACE reads in MiXCR, one entry per CDR3 protein. Of fewer than 400,000 distinct CDR3 sequences detected, 6.5% to 10% appear once; the ten largest clones hold approximately 14%. The antigens these receptors bind are not known. Sequenced sample: blood, either unsorted or a sorted T cell fraction (not recorded which). The receptors originated from a male donor with ankylosing spondylitis.

At least ten counts were recorded for this clonotype. V gene TRBV5-1 combines with J gene TRBJ2-1; D not resolved. The CDR3 runs to 14 residues. CDR1 is SGHRS, CDR2 YFSETQ, per germline. The germline V and J ends were trimmed by 4 bases and 5 bases, with 13 bases remaining between them. This CDR3 reads CASSLPLGNNEQFF. CDR3 bases: TGCGCCAGCAGCCTGCCCTTGGGAAACAATGAGCAGTTCTTC.

The V and J genes are TRBV7-2 and TRBJ2-7; 8 positions match TRBD1. Germline values: CDR1 SGHTA, CDR2 FQGNSA. The CDR3 is made up of 15 amino acids. Losses at the gene ends were 4 bases for V and 1 base for J; bases not matched to a gene: 6. The CDR3 loop reads CASSWQGAGSYEQYF. The CDR3 nucleotides read TGTGCCAGCAGCTGGCAGGGGGCTGGTTCCTACGAGCAGTACTTC.